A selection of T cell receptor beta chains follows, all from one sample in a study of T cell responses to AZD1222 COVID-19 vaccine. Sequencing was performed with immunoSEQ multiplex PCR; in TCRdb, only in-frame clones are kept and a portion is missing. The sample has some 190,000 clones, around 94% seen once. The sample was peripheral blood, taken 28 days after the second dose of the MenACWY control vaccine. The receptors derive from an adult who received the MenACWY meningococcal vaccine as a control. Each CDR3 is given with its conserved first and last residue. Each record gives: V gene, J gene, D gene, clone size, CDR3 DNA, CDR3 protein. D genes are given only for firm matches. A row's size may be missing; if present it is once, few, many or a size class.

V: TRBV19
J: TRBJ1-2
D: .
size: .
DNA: TGTGCCAGTAAGGAAGGGTATGGCTACACCTTC
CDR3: CASKEGYGYTF

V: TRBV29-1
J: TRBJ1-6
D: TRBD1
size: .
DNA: TGCAGCGTTCGGACAGGGGAGTTTTCACCCCTCCACTTT
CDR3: CSVRTGEFSPLHF

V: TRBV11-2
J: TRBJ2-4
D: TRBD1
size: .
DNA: TGTGCCAGCAGCTTAGGGTCAGGGGGTAACATTCAGTACTTC
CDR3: CASSLGSGGNIQYF

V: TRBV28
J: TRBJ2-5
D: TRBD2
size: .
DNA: TGTGCCAGCAGCTCGCCGGGGACTAGTAAAGAGACCCAGTACTTC
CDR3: CASSSPGTSKETQYF

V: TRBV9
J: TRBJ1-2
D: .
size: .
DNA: TGTGCCAGCAGCGTAGGGGACAAAGGCTACACCTTC
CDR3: CASSVGDKGYTF

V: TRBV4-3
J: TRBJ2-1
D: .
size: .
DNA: TGCGCCAGCAGCCAAGGCGCGGGAAATTACAATGAGCAGTTCTTC
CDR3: CASSQGAGNYNEQFF

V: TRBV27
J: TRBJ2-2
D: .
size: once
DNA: TGTGCCAGCAAAGGCGGACTCCACACCGGGGAGCTGTTTTTT
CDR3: CASKGGLHTGELFF

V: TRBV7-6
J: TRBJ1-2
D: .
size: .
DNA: TGTGCCAGCAGCTTAGGGACAGACCCTAACTATGGCTACACCTTC
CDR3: CASSLGTDPNYGYTF

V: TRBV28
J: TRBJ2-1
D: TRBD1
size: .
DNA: TGTGCCAGCAGTCCCAGGGGGATCTACAATGAGCAGTTCTTC
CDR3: CASSPRGIYNEQFF

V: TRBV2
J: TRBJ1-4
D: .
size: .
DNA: TGTGCCAGCAGTGAAGAAACGGGAAGCGGTAATGAAAAACTGTTTTTT
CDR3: CASSEETGSGNEKLFF

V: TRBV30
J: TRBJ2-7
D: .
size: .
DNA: TGTGCCTGGAGTGGGGGGGCAGAAAGAAGCGAGCAGTACTTC
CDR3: CAWSGGAERSEQYF

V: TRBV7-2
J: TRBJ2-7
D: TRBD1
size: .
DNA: TGTGCCAGCAGCGCCTACCCCGGGACAGGGGGATTCTACGAGCAGTACTTC
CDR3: CASSAYPGTGGFYEQYF

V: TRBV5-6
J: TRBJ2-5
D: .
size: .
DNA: TGTGCCAGCAGCTCAATTGAGACGGTGCAAGAGACCCAGTACTTC
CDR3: CASSSIETVQETQYF

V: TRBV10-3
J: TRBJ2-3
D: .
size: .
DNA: TGTGCCATCAGCCCACTAGAAGACGCAGATACGCAGTATTTT
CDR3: CAISPLEDADTQYF

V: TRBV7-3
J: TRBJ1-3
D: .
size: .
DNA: TGTGCCAGCAGCTTAAGCAATGGAAACACCATATATTTT
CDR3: CASSLSNGNTIYF

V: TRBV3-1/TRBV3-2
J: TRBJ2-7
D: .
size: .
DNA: TGTGCCAGCAGCCAAGACCTGGCGGGGTTAGCCTACGAGCAGTACTTC
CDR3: CASSQDLAGLAYEQYF

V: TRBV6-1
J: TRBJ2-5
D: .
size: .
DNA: TGTGCCAGCAGTGAAGTCGTGAGGGCGCAAGAGACCCAGTACTTC
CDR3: CASSEVVRAQETQYF

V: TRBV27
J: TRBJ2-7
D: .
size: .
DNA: TGTGCCAGCAGTTTAAGACAAGCTGGGGAGCAGTACTTC
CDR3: CASSLRQAGEQYF

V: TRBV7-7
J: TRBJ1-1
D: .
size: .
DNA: TGTGCTAGCAGCTTAGATACGAACACTGAAGCTTTCTTT
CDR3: CASSLDTNTEAFF

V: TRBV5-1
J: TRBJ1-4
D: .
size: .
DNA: TGCGCCAGCAGCTTATCGAGTCGAGAAAAACTGTTTTTT
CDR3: CASSLSSREKLFF

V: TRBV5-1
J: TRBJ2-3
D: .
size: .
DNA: TGCGCCAGCAGCCGGCCGGGTTCAGATACGCAGTATTTT
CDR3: CASSRPGSDTQYF

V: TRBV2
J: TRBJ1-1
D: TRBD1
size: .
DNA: TGTGCCAGCAGTGGACTAAGGACAGGGCCGGATGAAGCTTTCTTT
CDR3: CASSGLRTGPDEAFF

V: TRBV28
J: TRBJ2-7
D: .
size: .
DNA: TGTGCCAGCACCGCAACTCCTTACGAGCAGTACTTC
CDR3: CASTATPYEQYF

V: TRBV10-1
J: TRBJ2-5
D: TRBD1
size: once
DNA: TGCGCCAGCTCAGACAGGGGTGTGGAGACCCAGTACTTC
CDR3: CASSDRGVETQYF

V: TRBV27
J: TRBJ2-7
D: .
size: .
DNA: TGTGCCAGCCGGGGACCGTACGAGCAGTACTTC
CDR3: CASRGPYEQYF

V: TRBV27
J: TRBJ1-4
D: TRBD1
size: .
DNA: TGTGCCAGCAGTTTAATCTCGACAGGGTTAGGAAAACTGTTTTTT
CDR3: CASSLISTGLGKLFF

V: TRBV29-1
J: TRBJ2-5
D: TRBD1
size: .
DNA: TGCAGCGAATGGACAGGAGAAGAGACCCAGTACTTC
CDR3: CSEWTGEETQYF

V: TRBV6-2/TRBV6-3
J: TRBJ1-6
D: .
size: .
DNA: TGTGCCAGCAGTTTGGTGTCGGGGAATTCACCCCTCCACTTT
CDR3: CASSLVSGNSPLHF

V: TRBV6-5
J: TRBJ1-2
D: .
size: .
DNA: TGTGCCAGCAGCACAGTTAACTATGGCTACACCTTC
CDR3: CASSTVNYGYTF

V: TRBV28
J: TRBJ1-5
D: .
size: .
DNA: TGTGCCAGCAGACTGACAGGCAACAATCAGCCCCAGCATTTT
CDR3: CASRLTGNNQPQHF

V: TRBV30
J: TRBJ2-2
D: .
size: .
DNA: TGTGCCTGGAGGCACCAGGGGACTTTACCCACCGGGGAGCTGTTTTTT
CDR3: CAWRHQGTLPTGELFF

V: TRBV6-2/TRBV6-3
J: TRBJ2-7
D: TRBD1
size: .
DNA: TGTGCCAGCAGTTACTACAGGGGGAGCGGTCTCTCCTACGAGCAGTACTTC
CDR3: CASSYYRGSGLSYEQYF

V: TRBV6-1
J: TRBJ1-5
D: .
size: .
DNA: TGTGCCAGCAGTGAACCCGAAGGTCAGCCCCAGCATTTT
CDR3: CASSEPEGQPQHF

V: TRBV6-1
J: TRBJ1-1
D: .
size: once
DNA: TGTGCCAGCACCCCAGAGCAGCCGAACACTGAAGCTTTCTTT
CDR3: CASTPEQPNTEAFF

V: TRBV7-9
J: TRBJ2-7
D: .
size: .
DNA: TGTGCCAGCAGCCTCGGCGGGACGATGTCCTACGAGCAGTACTTC
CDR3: CASSLGGTMSYEQYF

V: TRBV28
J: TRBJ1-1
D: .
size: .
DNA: TGTGCCAGCAGTTTACGTGGCACGAACACTGAAGCTTTCTTT
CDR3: CASSLRGTNTEAFF

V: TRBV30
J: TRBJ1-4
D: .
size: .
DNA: TGTGCCTGGAGGGGGGGGAGTAATGAAAAACTGTTTTTT
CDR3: CAWRGGSNEKLFF

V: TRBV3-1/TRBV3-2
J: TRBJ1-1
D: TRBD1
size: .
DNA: TGTGCCAGCAGCCCCCGGACAGGGGCTTTGAACACTGAAGCTTTCTTT
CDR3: CASSPRTGALNTEAFF

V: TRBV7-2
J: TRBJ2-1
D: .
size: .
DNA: TGTGCCGGCAGCTATTACGGGGCGGGCTCAGACAATGAGCAGTTCTTC
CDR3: CAGSYYGAGSDNEQFF

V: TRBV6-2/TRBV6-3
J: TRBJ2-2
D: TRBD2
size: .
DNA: TGTGCCAGCAGTTGGGCTAGCGGGGTCACCGGGGAGCTGTTTTTT
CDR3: CASSWASGVTGELFF

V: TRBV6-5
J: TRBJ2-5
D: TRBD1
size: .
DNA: TGTGCCAGTGCGACAGGGCCAGAGACCCAGTACTTC
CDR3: CASATGPETQYF

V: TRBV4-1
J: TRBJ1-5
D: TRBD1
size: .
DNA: TGCGCCAGCAGCGGAGACAGGGTCGGACAGCCCCAGCATTTT
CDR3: CASSGDRVGQPQHF

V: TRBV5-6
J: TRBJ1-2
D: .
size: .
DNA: TGTGCCAGCAGCTTGGGGCCCGTGCCTAACTATGGCTACACCTTC
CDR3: CASSLGPVPNYGYTF

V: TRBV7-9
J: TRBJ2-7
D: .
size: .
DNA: TGTGCCAGCAGGGATAGCGTTGAGTTAGGCGAGCAGTACTTC
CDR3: CASRDSVELGEQYF

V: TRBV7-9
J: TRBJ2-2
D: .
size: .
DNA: TGTGCCAGCAGTGGAGTGGTGACTAGGAGAATCGGGGAGCTGTTTTTT
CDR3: CASSGVVTRRIGELFF

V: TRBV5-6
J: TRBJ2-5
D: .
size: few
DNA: TGTGCCAGCAGCTTCCTAGCAGAAGAGACCCAGTACTTC
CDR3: CASSFLAEETQYF

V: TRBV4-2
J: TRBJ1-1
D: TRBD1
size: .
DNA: TGTGCCAGCAGCGCGCAGGGGGCCGGCACTGAAGCTTTCTTT
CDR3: CASSAQGAGTEAFF

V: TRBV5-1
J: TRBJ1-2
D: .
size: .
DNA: TGCGCCAGCAGCTTGGGTGGCGGGACAACCACCTATGGCTACACCTTC
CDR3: CASSLGGGTTTYGYTF

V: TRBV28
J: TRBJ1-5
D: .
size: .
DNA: TGTGCCAGCAACGAGGGGGGAGACCAGCCCCAGCATTTT
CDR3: CASNEGGDQPQHF

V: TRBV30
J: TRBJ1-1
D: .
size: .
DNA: TGTGCCTGGAGGGGAGACAGGAGGTCTGAAGCTTTCTTT
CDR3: CAWRGDRRSEAFF

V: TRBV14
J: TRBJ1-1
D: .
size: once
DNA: TGTGCCAGCAGCCGGTCAGGGGCGCTCAGAACACTCGCAGCTTTCTTT
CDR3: CASSRSGALRTLAAFF

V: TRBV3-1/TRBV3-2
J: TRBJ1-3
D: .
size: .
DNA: TGTGCCAGCAGCCAAGATCAGATGTACTCTGGAAACACCATATATTTT
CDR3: CASSQDQMYSGNTIYF